The rows below give T cell receptor beta chains drawn from one sample of a study of graft-versus-host responses after intestinal transplantation. Here immunoSEQ multiplex PCR was the method, and the copy in TCRdb shows in-frame clones only, minus some. The sample has 6,500 to 10,000 clones, around 67% seen once. Sequencing used ileum tissue, obtained about 490 days after intestinal transplant. Every receptor here comes from a human patient who received an intestinal transplant, so some T cells may come from the graft donor. Each CDR3 is given with its conserved first and last residue. Each record gives: V gene, J gene, clone size, D gene, CDR3 protein, CDR3 DNA. The D gene is left open where the match is weak. The size field is filled for only some rows; it gives once, few, many or a size class.

>TRBV7-3|TRBJ1-4|.|.
CASSPDSATNEKLFF
TGTGCCAGCAGCCCGGACAGTGCAACTAATGAAAAACTGTTTTTT
>TRBV15|TRBJ2-5|medium-sized|.
CATSRDRSAQETQYF
TGTGCCACCAGCAGAGATCGGAGTGCACAAGAGACCCAGTACTTC
>TRBV5-8|TRBJ1-2|.|.
CASSPERYYGYTF
TGTGCCAGCAGCCCTGAGAGGTACTATGGCTACACCTTC
>TRBV4-2|TRBJ2-7|.|.
CASSQAREPYEQYF
TGTGCCAGCAGCCAAGCGCGGGAACCCTACGAGCAGTACTTC
>TRBV5-1|TRBJ2-1|once|.
CASSPSDNEQFF
TGCGCCAGCAGCCCGAGCGACAATGAGCAGTTCTTC
>TRBV18|TRBJ2-2|.|TRBD1
CASSRQGTGELFF
TGTGCCAGCTCACGACAGGGGACCGGGGAGCTGTTTTTT
>TRBV11-2|TRBJ1-2|.|.
CASSLGANNYGYTF
TGTGCCAGCAGCTTAGGGGCCAATAACTATGGCTACACCTTC
>TRBV2|TRBJ1-2|large|.
CASSERQVYGYTF
TGTGCCAGCAGTGAAAGGCAGGTCTATGGCTACACCTTC
>TRBV11-2|TRBJ2-1|.|TRBD2
CASSLGSGSGIEQFF
TGTGCCAGCAGCTTAGGATCCGGGAGCGGGATTGAGCAGTTCTTC
>TRBV15|TRBJ2-3|.|.
CATSRDIAPDTQYF
TGTGCCACCAGCAGAGATATAGCCCCAGATACGCAGTATTTT
>TRBV28|TRBJ1-1|few|.
CASRTPGWGTEAFF
TGTGCCAGCAGGACCCCAGGGTGGGGCACTGAAGCTTTCTTT
>TRBV15|TRBJ2-5|.|.
CATSRSRGETQYF
TGTGCCACCAGCAGATCCAGGGGTGAGACCCAGTACTTC
>TRBV6-4|TRBJ2-1|.|TRBD2
CASSERGGSYNEQFF
TGTGCCAGCAGTGAGCGGGGGGGCTCCTACAATGAGCAGTTCTTC
>TRBV2|TRBJ2-1|.|TRBD2
CARRVAGDHNEQFF
TGTGCCAGGAGGGTAGCGGGGGACCACAATGAGCAGTTCTTC
>TRBV28|TRBJ2-1|.|.
CASRGEGGYNEQFF
TGTGCCAGCAGGGGAGAGGGGGGGTACAATGAGCAGTTCTTC
>TRBV7-3|TRBJ2-7|.|TRBD2
CASSRTSDSSYEQYF
TGTGCCAGCAGCCGGACTAGCGACTCATCCTACGAGCAGTACTTC
>TRBV5-1|TRBJ2-3|.|.
CASSWSTDTQYF
TGCGCCAGCAGCTGGAGCACAGATACGCAGTATTTT
>TRBV4-2|TRBJ2-5|.|TRBD2
CASSLELAEETQYF
TGTGCCAGCAGCTTGGAACTAGCGGAAGAGACCCAGTACTTC
>TRBV5-1|TRBJ2-7|.|TRBD1
CASSSTAGTGVLYEQYF
TGCGCCAGCAGCTCTACAGCCGGGACAGGGGTTCTCTACGAGCAGTACTTC
>TRBV6-4|TRBJ1-1|.|.
CASSVGGVDTEAFF
TGTGCCAGCAGTGTGGGGGGAGTGGACACTGAAGCTTTCTTT
>TRBV29-1|TRBJ2-7|.|.
CSVQVGEQYF
TGCAGCGTTCAGGTCGGGGAGCAGTACTTC
>TRBV7-9|TRBJ2-2|.|TRBD2
CASSFQGLLPWELFF
TGTGCCAGCAGCTTCCAGGGACTATTACCCTGGGAGCTGTTTTTT
>TRBV5-1|TRBJ2-4|.|TRBD1
CASSSGGAKNIQYF
TGCGCCAGCAGCTCAGGGGGCGCCAAAAACATTCAGTACTTC
>TRBV13|TRBJ1-3|.|.
CASSLGTYSGNTIYF
TGTGCCAGCAGCTTAGGGACTTACTCTGGAAACACCATATATTTT
>TRBV4-2|TRBJ2-2|.|.
CASSGWTGELFF
TGTGCCAGCAGCGGCTGGACCGGGGAGCTGTTTTTT
>TRBV4-1|TRBJ1-1|.|TRBD1
CASSQGDRAGTEAFF
TGCGCCAGCAGCCAAGGGGACAGGGCGGGGACTGAAGCTTTCTTT
>TRBV5-1|TRBJ1-5|.|.
CASSLGGTGSNQPQHF
TGCGCCAGCAGCTTGGGGGGTACGGGGAGCAATCAGCCCCAGCATTTT
>TRBV29-1|TRBJ2-1|once|.
CSVAGELHNEQFF
TGCAGCGTTGCCGGCGAACTGCACAATGAGCAGTTCTTC
>TRBV6-1|TRBJ2-2|.|.
CASSEPGWNTGELFF
TGTGCCAGCAGTGAACCAGGTTGGAACACCGGGGAGCTGTTTTTT
>TRBV5-1|TRBJ2-3|.|.
CASGSTDTQYF
TGCGCCAGCGGGAGCACAGATACGCAGTATTTT
>TRBV10-1|TRBJ2-3|.|.
CASSEPGGGDTQYF
TGCGCCAGCAGTGAGCCAGGAGGGGGAGATACGCAGTATTTT
>TRBV30|TRBJ1-2|once|.
CAWTLGYSGYTF
TGCGCCTGGACCCTCGGGTACAGTGGCTACACCTTC
>TRBV10-2|TRBJ2-3|.|.
CASSELVRRADTQYF
TGCGCCAGCAGTGAGCTGGTACGGCGTGCAGATACGCAGTATTTT
>TRBV9|TRBJ2-1|.|TRBD1
CASSVQGTGSYNEQFF
TGTGCCAGCAGCGTACAAGGGACAGGGTCCTACAATGAGCAGTTCTTC
>TRBV7-2|TRBJ1-2|.|.
CASSPQGSYGYTF
TGTGCCAGCAGCCCACAGGGCTCCTATGGCTACACCTTC
>TRBV7-9|TRBJ2-2|.|TRBD1
CASSLGGQRSIQSTGELFF
TGTGCCAGCAGCTTAGGGGGACAGAGATCCATCCAGTCCACCGGGGAGCTGTTTTTT